The clone carrying this T cell receptor beta chain was seen at least ten times. Its antigen remains unknown. This record belongs to a study of T cell repertoires in cytomegalovirus infection. About the study: In public TCR beta signatures, there were indications of both CMV infection and matching HLA type.

Study-wide points: Cumulative public TCR beta family frequency identified carriers of CMV plus the relevant HLA. HLA-C-restricted CMV-specific TCR beta clonotypes prevailed in the ex vivo response.

TCRdb re-called the reads through MiXCR, storing one row per CDR3 protein. Of roughly 280,000 distinct CDR3 sequences in the sample, roughly 13% are singletons; the top ten hold 8.8%. This TCR derives from a human donor in good health (CMV status not recorded). Some clones in this sample may be carry-over from other donors' samples. Sequenced sample: PBMCs.

CDR3 in amino acids: CASSQVPNRGRLGEQFF. CDR3 sequence (DNA): TGCGCCAGCAGCCAGGTTCCCAACAGGGGCCGGTTGGGTGAGCAGTTCTTC. This chain uses TRBV4-1 with TRBJ2-1, with 7 bases that match TRBD1. Germline assignment: CDR1 MGHRA and CDR2 YSYEKL. Trimming at V came to 3 bases and at J to 9 bases, leaving 17 bases not matched to a gene. This CDR3 region has 17 residues.